The 26 T cell receptor beta chains listed next were all sequenced from one sample in a study of control samples from healthy donors and cancer patients. The protocol was immunoSEQ multiplex PCR, while the TCRdb copy is restricted to in-frame clones and leaves out a portion. The data hold 350,000 to 450,000 clones, with 90% observed a single time. Sequences were obtained from PBMCs. All receptors derive from a man in his forties or fifties with head and neck cancer.

The chain recombines TRBV7-2 with TRBJ1-1, with no clear D. CDR1 SGHTA and CDR2 FQGNSA come from the germline V gene. The ends were cut back, 1 base at V and 11 bases at J, with 11 bases in the middle. There are 12 residues in the CDR3. The CDR3 here is CASSLDLVMAFF. The DNA for the CDR3 is TGTGCCAGCAGCTTAGATCTGGTGATGGCTTTCTTT. Full variable domain (outside the CDR3, taken from reference TRBV7-2 and TRBJ1-1): GAGVSQSPSNKVTEKGKDVELRCDPISGHTALYWYRQSLGQGLEFLIYFQGNSAPDKSGLPSDRFSAERTGGSVSTLTIQRTQQEDSAVYLCASSLDLVMAFFGQGTRLTVV.

This sequence joins TRBV5-6 and TRBJ2-1; D may be TRBD1 (6 bases). V was trimmed by 4 bases and J by 5 bases, leaving 13 bases between them. Germline V gene data show CDR1 as SGHDT and CDR2 as YYEEEE. CDR3 length: 14 residues. The CDR3 loop reads CASSLMTGDNEQFF. The CDR3 coding sequence is TGTGCCAGCAGCCTAATGACAGGAGACAATGAGCAGTTCTTC.

The J gene is TRBJ1-1, the V gene TRBV18; D not resolved. The V end lost 4 bases, the J end lost 3 bases, and 9 bases lay between the germline ends. The CDR3 runs to 13 residues. CDR1 and CDR2 from the germline V gene are KGHSH and LQKENI. The CDR3 sequence is CASSLGMHTEAFF. The DNA of the CDR3 is TGTGCCAGCTCACTCGGGATGCACACTGAAGCTTTCTTT.

The chain combines TRBV6-1 with TRBJ1-3, with 7 nucleotides matching TRBD1. Unmatched junction bases numbered 4, after V lost 1 base and J lost 7 bases. This CDR3 contains 14 residues. Germline CDR1 reads MNHNS; CDR2 reads SASEGT. The CDR3 protein is CASSEDRGKNTIYF. DNA of the CDR3: TGTGCCAGCAGTGAAGACAGGGGAAAGAACACCATATATTTT.

This chain uses TRBV11-2 with TRBJ2-2; 7 positions match TRBD2. V lost 4 bases and J lost 5; bases outside the gene matches: 4. This CDR3 has 14 residues. Germline CDR1 SGHAT, CDR2 FQNNGV. CDR3 nucleotides: TGTGCCAGCAGCTGGAGCGGGGCAACCGGGGAGCTGTTTTTT. This codes for CASSWSGATGELFF.

The gene calls are TRBV27 and TRBJ2-5; TRBD1 might be the D (6 bases). In germline, CDR1 is MNHEY, CDR2 SMNVEV (reference sequence). Trimming removed 5 bases at V and 5 bases at J, with 15 bases between. The CDR3 covers 14 residues. For the CDR3, the DNA is TGTGCCAGCAGTCCCACAGGGTTCGGGGAGACCCAGTACTTC. This sequence encodes CASSPTGFGETQYF.

The CDR3 here is CASSRPDPTHRYEQYF. As DNA, the CDR3 is TGTGCCAGCAGCCGCCCCGACCCAACCCATCGCTACGAGCAGTACTTC. The chain links TRBV7-2 to TRBJ2-7; D remains ambiguous. In germline, CDR1 is SGHTA, CDR2 FQGNSA. V dropped 5 bases and J dropped 3 bases, with 20 bases sitting between them. The CDR3 extends over 16 amino acids.

The chain couples TRBV7-3 to TRBJ2-1; 11 bases map to TRBD2. This CDR3 is built from 15 residues. Germline-derived CDR1 and CDR2 are SGHTA and FQGTGA. V gave up 1 base and J gave up 7 bases; unmatched junction bases: 3. The CDR3 here is CASSLRASGGNEQFF. The CDR3 nucleotides are TGTGCCAGCAGCTTAAGGGCTAGCGGGGGGAATGAGCAGTTCTTC.

The gene calls are TRBV29-1 and TRBJ2-1; the D gene is possibly TRBD2 (5 bases). This CDR3 is 13 amino acids long. V was trimmed by 8 bases and J by 0 bases, leaving 11 bases between them. Germline V CDR1 and CDR2: SQVTM, ANQGSEA. This CDR3 is CSSDLSSYNEQFF. CDR3 in DNA: TGCAGCTCGGACTTGAGCTCCTACAATGAGCAGTTCTTC.

The chain links TRBV13 to TRBJ2-7; possible D gene TRBD1, 6 bases. This CDR3 spans 13 amino acids. Per the germline V gene, CDR1 is PRHDT and CDR2 is FYEKMQ (reference sequence). With 5 bases removed from V and 6 bases from J, the gap between germline ends came to 14 bases. CDR3: CASSLGHSSEQYF. CDR3 DNA: TGTGCCAGCAGCCTGGGACACTCGTCCGAGCAGTACTTC.

The V and J genes are TRBV19 and TRBJ2-1; 11 bases are a match to TRBD1. The CDR3 covers 15 residues. CDR1 LNHDA and CDR2 SQIVND come from the germline V gene (reference sequence). V was clipped by 4 bases and J by 6 bases; unmatched bases: 5. The chain's CDR3 is CASSTPGTGGNEQFF. CDR3 in DNA: TGTGCCAGTAGTACTCCCGGGACAGGGGGCAATGAGCAGTTCTTC.

This clone was recorded many times. The CDR3 DNA is TGTGCCTGGGACTCCGGACAGAGCAATCAGCCCCAGCATTTT. Amino acids: CAWDSGQSNQPQHF. This chain joins TRBV30 and TRBJ1-5; tentative D call: TRBD1 (6 bases). Per the germline V gene, CDR1 is GTSNPN and CDR2 is SVGIG (reference sequence). The CDR3 length is 14 residues. Trimming took off 5 bases at V and 1 base at J, with 12 bases between the two ends.

The chain couples TRBV6-5 to TRBJ1-1; D is ambiguous. V was shortened by 2 bases and J by 1 base, with 8 bases between the two germline ends. The CDR3 runs 14 residues. CDR1 and CDR2 from the germline V gene are MNHEY and SVGAGI. CDR3 protein: CASSYPGTNTEAFF. DNA for the CDR3: TGTGCCAGCAGTTACCCCGGTACGAACACTGAAGCTTTCTTT.

The chain uses TRBV13 and TRBJ1-1; D gene ambiguous. The V end lost 1 base, the J end lost 1 base, and 7 bases lay between the germline ends. CDR1 is PRHDT, CDR2 FYEKMQ, per germline (reference sequence). The length of the CDR3 is 14 residues. As DNA, the CDR3 is TGTGCCAGCAGCTTAGCCGGCCCGAACACTGAAGCTTTCTTT. Its protein product is CASSLAGPNTEAFF.

This clone was recorded only once. The rearrangement uses TRBV7-6 and TRBJ1-1; unclear D gene. Germline lookup yields CDR1 SGHVS and CDR2 FNYEAQ. Trimming pared 4 bases from V and 1 base from J, leaving 7 bases between. CDR3 length: 13 residues. CDR3 sequence: CASSSNTNTEAFF. CDR3 nucleotides: TGTGCCAGCAGCTCTAACACGAACACTGAAGCTTTCTTT.

This chain joins TRBV9 and TRBJ2-3, with a possible D match to TRBD2 (6 bases). The V and J ends lost 3 bases and 2 bases respectively, with 10 bases between them. The CDR3 sequence is 14 residues long. Per the germline V gene, CDR1 is SGDLS and CDR2 is YYNGEE. The CDR3 loop is CASSAWDFTDTQYF. The CDR3 DNA reads as TGTGCCAGCAGCGCGTGGGACTTCACAGATACGCAGTATTTT.

The chain combines TRBV27 with TRBJ1-6; 7 bases fit TRBD1. The V segment lost 5 bases and the J segment 1 base; nucleotides outside the gene matches: 8. CDR3 length: 17 residues. CDR1 MNHEY and CDR2 SMNVEV come from the germline V gene (reference sequence). This CDR3 reads CASSPKGQPSYNSPLHF. In DNA, the CDR3 is TGTGCCAGCAGTCCGAAGGGACAGCCTTCCTATAATTCACCCCTCCACTTT.

A single count supports this clone. The chain has TRBV10-3 and TRBJ2-3, with D possibly being TRBD2 (6 bases). Trimming took 7 bases from V and 0 from J, leaving 14 bases between them. This CDR3 comprises 15 residues. CDR1 and CDR2 from the germline V gene are ENHRY and SYGVKD. CDR3 in DNA: TGTGCCATCATGCCAGGGAGGTCGAGCACAGATACGCAGTATTTT. Translated, it gives CAIMPGRSSTDTQYF.

This sequence joins TRBV27 and TRBJ2-7; D possibly matches TRBD1 or TRBD2 (5 bases each). CDR3 length: 14 amino acids. CDR1 MNHEY and CDR2 SMNVEV come from the germline V gene (reference sequence). Deletions cut 5 bases from V and 2 bases from J, with 13 bases between. CDR3 amino acids: CASSQRDAAYEQYF. The CDR3 DNA reads TGTGCCAGCAGTCAACGGGACGCAGCCTACGAGCAGTACTTC.

As to this clone: This sample also contains other DNA sequences that code for the same CDR3. This sequence joins TRBV6-6 and TRBJ2-7, with D tentatively TRBD1 (5 bases). The CDR3 consists of 11 residues. Trimming took 8 bases from V and 2 from J, leaving 7 bases between them. Germline V lookup: CDR1 MNHNY, CDR2 SVGAGI (reference sequence). The DNA of the CDR3 is TGTGCCAGCTCAGGGACCTACGAGCAGTACTTC. It translates to CASSGTYEQYF.

V is TRBV19 and J is TRBJ1-1, with 7 bases aligning to TRBD1. Trimming at V came to 7 bases and at J to 1 base, leaving 6 bases not matched to a gene. This CDR3 has 14 amino acids. Germline V lookup: CDR1 LNHDA, CDR2 SQIVND (reference sequence). The CDR3 DNA reads as TGTGCCAGTACCCCGGACAGGACGAACACTGAAGCTTTCTTT. Amino acids: CASTPDRTNTEAFF.

The chain uses TRBV3-1 (or the pseudogene TRBV3-2) and TRBJ1-1; D gene uncertain. The germline V and J ends were trimmed by 3 bases and 0 bases, with 11 bases remaining between them. Germline CDR1 and CDR2: LGHDT and YNNKEL (reference sequence). CDR3 length: 15 amino acids. CDR3 region: CASSHSDYLNTEAFF. The CDR3 DNA follows: TGTGCCAGCAGCCACTCGGACTATCTGAACACTGAAGCTTTCTTT.

The genes are TRBV5-1 and TRBJ1-1; 10 bases agree with TRBD1. Trimming at V came to 1 base and at J to 1 base, leaving 7 bases not matched to a gene. Germline V lookup: CDR1 SGHRS, CDR2 YFSETQ. The CDR3 loop spans 17 amino acids. The CDR3 loop reads CASSLSPGTGENTEAFF. CDR3 nucleotides: TGCGCCAGCAGCTTGTCCCCCGGGACAGGGGAGAACACTGAAGCTTTCTTT.

This rearrangement joins TRBV6-2 or TRBV6-3 to TRBJ1-2; D uncertain. The CDR3 is 12 residues long. Deletions cut 6 bases from V and 8 bases from J, with 13 bases between. The germline V gene has CDR1 MNHEY and CDR2 SVGEGT. The CDR3: CASSPWSLGYTF. The DNA for the CDR3 is TGTGCCAGCAGCCCCTGGTCCTTGGGCTACACCTTC.

The genes are TRBV5-1 and TRBJ1-1, with D perhaps matching TRBD1 (5 bases). The CDR3 is 14 residues long. Trimming left V 4 bases short and J 0 bases short, with 10 bases between. The germline V gene has CDR1 SGHRS and CDR2 YFSETQ. DNA of the CDR3: TGCGCCAGCAGCATGGGGGTAATGAACACTGAAGCTTTCTTT. This gives the protein CASSMGVMNTEAFF.

V and J are TRBV5-1 and TRBJ2-2; possible D gene TRBD2, 5 bases. This CDR3 spans 15 amino acids. The germline gives CDR1 SGHRS, CDR2 YFSETQ. Between the trimmed V and J ends, which lost 0 bases and 7 bases, there was a span of 13 bases. Here the CDR3 reads CASSLVRGSGGELFF. The DNA of the CDR3 is TGCGCCAGCAGCTTGGTTCGGGGATCAGGCGGGGAGCTGTTTTTT.